These 29 T cell receptor beta chains share one sample of origin, sequenced in a study of graft-versus-host responses after intestinal transplantation (TCRdb year 2021). Libraries were made using the immunoSEQ multiplex PCR assay. Here the immuneACCESS table is served through TCRdb, limited to in-frame sequences with V and J called. Missing clones are a known gap in these copies; in checked studies unresolved V genes cover under half, and the rest lacks a known reason. The sample table lists some 45,000 clones, roughly 95% of them with a count of one. Of the sample, 1.6% falls within the top ten clones. The sample in question was PBMCs, obtained approximately 350 days after intestinal transplant. Receptor source: a human patient who received an intestinal transplant, so some T cells may come from the graft donor.

This chain uses TRBV11-2 with TRBJ2-5, with TRBD1 matching 7 bases. J lost 2 bases, V lost 1 base, and 7 bases had no gene match. CDR1 is SGHAT and CDR2 is FQNNGV in the germline V gene. CDR3 length equals 16 residues. Here the CDR3 DNA reads TGTGCCAGCAGCTTAGTATTTAGGGGACAGCAAGAGACCCAGTACTTC. It translates to CASSLVFRGQQETQYF.

The rearrangement links TRBV4-1 to TRBJ2-5, with TRBD1 identical over 7 bases. The CDR3 covers 15 residues. Germline assignment: CDR1 MGHRA and CDR2 YSYEKL. V shed 0 bases, J shed 3 bases, and the junction held 4 bases outside the gene matches. CDR3 protein: CASSQERGTEETQYF. The CDR3 coding sequence is TGCGCCAGCAGCCAAGAAAGGGGGACAGAAGAGACCCAGTACTTC.

This sequence joins TRBV13 and TRBJ1-1; D is unresolved. Germline-derived CDR1 and CDR2 are PRHDT and FYEKMQ (reference sequence). V lost 4 bases and J 2 bases, leaving 14 bases between the germline ends. The length of the CDR3 is 15 residues. CDR3 amino acids: CASSYASRFNTEAFF. The CDR3 DNA follows: TGTGCCAGCAGCTACGCATCGAGATTCAACACTGAAGCTTTCTTT.

The V and J genes are TRBV6-5 and TRBJ2-1; 7 nucleotides match TRBD2. Germline-derived CDR1 and CDR2 are MNHEY and SVGAGI. V shed 4 bases and J 4 bases; nucleotides not matched to a gene: 4. This CDR3 has 14 residues. The DNA of the CDR3 is TGTGCCAGCAGTTGGGAGGGACTTTACAATGAGCAGTTCTTC. The encoded protein is CASSWEGLYNEQFF.

This chain uses TRBV6-4 with TRBJ1-6, with no clear D. The CDR3 is made up of 13 amino acids. V was shortened by 0 bases and J by 7 bases, with 4 bases between the two germline ends. Germline CDR1 is MRHNA and CDR2 is SNTAGT. CDR3 DNA: TGTGCCAGCAGTGACTCAGGGAATTCACCCCTCCACTTT. Its translation is CASSDSGNSPLHF.

The rearrangement links TRBV6-1 to TRBJ1-1; no definite D call. Trimming removed 4 bases at V and 7 bases at J, with 7 bases between. CDR3 size: 11 residues. Per the germline V gene, CDR1 is MNHNS and CDR2 is SASEGT. The CDR3 DNA sequence: TGTGCCAGCAGTGGAGGAGATGAAGCTTTCTTT. Protein sequence: CASSGGDEAFF.

The genes are TRBV7-9 and TRBJ1-5; D unclear. V was pared by 4 bases and J by 0 bases, with 13 bases between. The germline CDR1 and CDR2 sequences are SEHNR and FQNEAQ (reference sequence). The CDR3 extends over 16 amino acids. As DNA, the CDR3 is TGTGCCAGCAGCTCCGACGACGGCTATAGCAATCAGCCCCAGCATTTT. Amino acids: CASSSDDGYSNQPQHF. Filled out from reference TRBV7-9 and TRBJ1-5, the complete variable domain reads DTGVSQNPRHKITKRGQNVTFRCDPISEHNRLYWYRQTLGQGPEFLTYFQNEAQLEKSRLLSDRFSAERPKGSFSTLEIQRTEQGDSAMYLCASSSDDGYSNQPQHFGDGTRLSIL.

The CDR3 loop reads CASSGSQGWDSPLHF. The CDR3 coding sequence is TGTGCCAGCAGCGGCTCCCAGGGGTGGGATTCACCCCTCCACTTT. The V gene is TRBV9, the J gene TRBJ1-6; the D gene is possibly TRBD1 (6 bases). Between the trimmed V and J ends, which lost 3 bases and 8 bases, there was a span of 15 bases. The CDR3 is 15 residues long. Germline CDR1 SGDLS, CDR2 YYNGEE.

The chain combines TRBV6-5 with TRBJ1-1; no clear D. V was trimmed by 2 bases and J by 2 bases, leaving 9 bases between them. CDR3 size: 14 residues. Germline CDR1 is MNHEY and CDR2 is SVGAGI. CDR3 DNA sequence: TGTGCCAGCAGTTACATGTCGGCAAACACTGAAGCTTTCTTT. Translating it yields CASSYMSANTEAFF.

The V call is TRBV4-2, the J call TRBJ1-5, with D perhaps matching TRBD1 (5 bases). The length of the CDR3 is 16 residues. Germline CDR1 LGHNA, CDR2 YNFKEQ. V lost 4 bases and J 0 bases, leaving 13 bases between the germline ends. CDR3 loop: CASSLGGDRSNQPQHF. The CDR3 coding sequence is TGTGCCAGCAGCCTGGGAGGGGACCGTAGCAATCAGCCCCAGCATTTT.

V gene TRBV28 combines with J gene TRBJ2-5; D remains unclear. CDR1 is MDHEN, CDR2 SYDVKM, per germline. CDR3 length: 14 residues. V lost 8 bases to trimming and J lost 4 bases, with 17 bases between them. Here the CDR3 reads CASRTPLGGETQYF. The CDR3 DNA is TGTGCCAGCCGAACACCGCTCGGTGGAGAGACCCAGTACTTC. Full variable domain (missing parts from reference TRBV28 and TRBJ2-5): DVKVTQSSRYLVKRTGEKVFLECVQDMDHENMFWYRQDPGLGLRLIYFSYDVKMKEKGDIPEGYSVSREKKERFSLILESASTNQTSMYLCASRTPLGGETQYFGPGTRLLVL.

This clone was picked up a small number of times. This sequence joins TRBV7-3 and TRBJ1-1; D possibly corresponds to TRBD1 (6 bases). The V end lost 5 bases, the J end lost 3 bases, and 16 bases lay between the germline ends. Per germline, CDR1 SGHTA and CDR2 FQGTGA. The CDR3 loop spans 15 amino acids. CDR3: CASSLYREVDTEAFF. The CDR3 coding sequence is TGTGCCAGCAGCCTATACAGGGAAGTAGACACTGAAGCTTTCTTT.

The J gene is TRBJ2-3, the V gene TRBV4-1, with 8 bases fitting TRBD2. V lost 4 bases and J lost 6; bases outside the gene matches: 9. CDR3 length: 15 residues. Germline V gene sequence: CDR1 MGHRA, CDR2 YSYEKL. For the CDR3, the DNA is TGCGCCAGCAGCCGCTCAGCGGGAGTCTCGGATACGCAGTATTTT. It codes for CASSRSAGVSDTQYF.

The chain carries TRBV19 and TRBJ1-6; D is ambiguous. This CDR3 comprises 16 residues. Trimming left V 5 bases short and J 3 bases short, with 14 bases between. From germline, CDR1 is LNHDA and CDR2 SQIVND (reference sequence). Here the CDR3 DNA reads TGTGCCAGTAGTCGGGAGGAGGGTGGCTATAATTCACCCCTCCACTTT. Protein product: CASSREEGGYNSPLHF.

The sample holds one count of this clone. The V call is TRBV5-1, the J call TRBJ2-3; TRBD1 is a possible D gene (6 bases). Trimming pared 4 bases from V and 3 bases from J, leaving 15 bases between. This CDR3 is 15 amino acids long. From germline, CDR1 is SGHRS and CDR2 YFSETQ. The chain's CDR3 is CASSIRTDATDTQYF. Here the CDR3 DNA reads TGCGCCAGCAGCATACGGACAGACGCTACAGATACGCAGTATTTT.

This sequence joins TRBV29-1 and TRBJ1-1, with D perhaps TRBD1 (5 bases). V lost 6 bases to trimming and J lost 0 bases, with 17 bases between them. The CDR3 length is 15 residues. CDR1 and CDR2 from the germline V gene are SQVTM and ANQGSEA. The CDR3 protein is CSVDGAEDMNTEAFF. CDR3 DNA: TGCAGCGTCGACGGGGCAGAAGATATGAACACTGAAGCTTTCTTT.

V usage is TRBV7-6 and J usage is TRBJ1-6; a weak D match, TRBD1 (6 bases). The germline V gene has CDR1 SGHVS and CDR2 FNYEAQ. Between the trimmed V and J ends, which lost 1 base and 7 bases, there was a span of 11 bases. The CDR3 contains 15 residues. As DNA, the CDR3 is TGTGCCAGCAGCTTAGACTCGGGGGCCAATTCACCCCTCCACTTT. Translation gives CASSLDSGANSPLHF.

CDR3 amino acids: CASSLGGASNYGYTF. The CDR3 DNA reads as TGTGCCAGCAGCTTGGGTGGTGCAAGTAACTATGGCTACACCTTC. The chain has TRBV5-4 and TRBJ1-2; D gene uncertain. Between the trimmed V and J ends, which lost 0 bases and 1 base, there was a span of 10 bases. The germline V gene encodes CDR1 SGHNT and CDR2 YYREEE (reference sequence). The CDR3 sequence is 15 residues long.

The chain uses TRBV6-5 and TRBJ2-1, with 11 bases identical to TRBD2. V was clipped by 7 bases and J by 8 bases; unmatched bases: 10. The CDR3 spans 15 residues. In germline, CDR1 is MNHEY, CDR2 SVGAGI. The CDR3, as DNA: TGTGCCAGCACACCACTAGCGGGAGTAGTCTATGAGCAGTTCTTC. Its protein product is CASTPLAGVVYEQFF.

V and J are TRBV12-5 and TRBJ1-4, with 7 positions matching TRBD1. V trimming: 2 bases; J trimming: 7 bases; junction bases outside the gene matches: 7. This CDR3 comprises 15 residues. CDR1 and CDR2 (germline): LGHNT, FRNRAP. The CDR3 region has the DNA TGTGCTAGTGGTTTGATCGACAGGGAGGGTGAAAAACTGTTTTTT. Encoded protein: CASGLIDREGEKLFF.

This sequence joins TRBV11-3 and TRBJ2-7; maybe TRBD2 (5 bases). The germline CDR1 and CDR2 sequences are SGHNT and YENEEA. The CDR3 extends over 13 amino acids. V gave up 2 bases and J gave up 5 bases, with 10 bases separating them. The CDR3 DNA follows: TGTGCCAGCAGCTTAAATTCCGGGAACGAGCAGTACTTC. This gives the protein CASSLNSGNEQYF.

The chain links TRBV15 to TRBJ2-1; D remains ambiguous. V was clipped by 1 base and J by 10 bases, with 8 bases between them. This CDR3 is built from 12 residues. The V gene's germline CDR1 is LNHNV and CDR2 YYDKDF (reference sequence). The DNA of the CDR3 is TGTGCCACCAGCAGAGGCCTTCAGGAGCAGTTCTTC. Translated: CATSRGLQEQFF.

The chain links TRBV6-5 to TRBJ1-4, with 7 bases that match TRBD1. Germline loops: CDR1 MNHEY, CDR2 SVGAGI. V was clipped by 6 bases and J by 8 bases; unmatched bases: 12. The CDR3 covers 15 residues. CDR3 amino acids: CASRKTGVREEKLFF. Here the CDR3 DNA reads TGTGCCAGCAGGAAAACAGGGGTTCGGGAGGAAAAACTGTTTTTT.

In nucleotides, the CDR3 is TGTGCCACCGGGACAGCGACCTACGAGCAGTACTTC. This encodes CATGTATYEQYF. V is TRBV6-1 and J is TRBJ2-7, with TRBD1 matching over 7 bases. Germline V gene lookup returns CDR1 MNHNS and CDR2 SASEGT. J gave up 2 bases and V 10 bases, and 5 bases lay outside the gene matches. This CDR3 comprises 12 residues.

This sequence joins TRBV6-6 and TRBJ1-5; D call uncertain. This CDR3 region has 14 residues. The V gene's germline CDR1 is MNHNY and CDR2 SVGAGI (reference sequence). V lost 6 bases, J lost 3 bases, and 12 bases lay in between. The CDR3 is CASRRHSSNQPQHF. The CDR3 nucleotides read TGTGCCAGCAGACGCCACAGCTCCAATCAGCCCCAGCATTTT.

J is TRBJ2-1 and V is TRBV19, with TRBD1 matching 9 bases. The germline V gene has CDR1 LNHDA and CDR2 SQIVND (reference sequence). The V gene end was trimmed by 4 bases and the J gene end by 12 bases; junction bases not matched to a gene: 7. The CDR3 has 13 residues. DNA of the CDR3: TGTGCCAGTAGTACCTCTGAGACAGGGGGGCAGTTCTTC. Protein: CASSTSETGGQFF. Full variable domain (outside the CDR3, taken from reference TRBV19 and TRBJ2-1): DGGITQSPKYLFRKEGQNVTLSCEQNLNHDAMYWYRQDPGQGLRLIYYSQIVNDFQKGDIAEGYSVSREKKESFPLTVTSAQKNPTAFYLCASSTSETGGQFFGPGTRLTVL.

V gene TRBV7-3 combines with J gene TRBJ2-2; 10 bases align to TRBD2. V trimming: 4 bases; J trimming: 0 bases; junction bases outside the gene matches: 14. Germline V gene sequence: CDR1 SGHTA, CDR2 FQGTGA. This CDR3 region has 20 residues. The CDR3 here is CASSSSLRLAGAANTGELFF. CDR3 DNA: TGTGCCAGCAGCTCCTCCTTGAGGCTAGCGGGGGCCGCGAACACCGGGGAGCTGTTTTTT.

The J gene is TRBJ1-1, the V gene TRBV25-1; D remains ambiguous. Germline CDR1 is MGHDK and CDR2 is SYGVNS. CDR3 length equals 12 residues. V lost 7 bases to trimming and J lost 4 bases, with 10 bases between them. This CDR3 reads CASIKSPTEAFF. CDR3 DNA: TGTGCCAGCATAAAATCCCCCACTGAAGCTTTCTTT. Looking up the rest from reference TRBV25-1 and TRBJ1-1 gives the full variable domain: EADIYQTPRYLVIGTGKKITLECSQTMGHDKMYWYQQDPGMELHLIHYSYGVNSTEKGDLSSESTVSRIRTEHFPLTLESARPSHTSQYLCASIKSPTEAFFGQGTRLTVV.

The chain employs TRBV18 and TRBJ2-5; D is unclear. Trimming stripped 3 bases from V and 5 bases from J, with 4 bases between. CDR3 size: 11 residues. Germline V lookup: CDR1 KGHSH, CDR2 LQKENI. CDR3 coding DNA: TGTGCCAGCTCACCTGCGGAGACCCAGTACTTC. Protein: CASSPAETQYF.